Sequencing of this T cell receptor (beta chain) was carried out in a study of response to subunit inactivated influenza vaccine. CDR1 is MGHRA and CDR2 is YSYEKL in the germline V gene. Trimming removed 1 base from V and 0 bases from J, with 13 bases in between. The length of the CDR3 is 16 residues. Concerning this clonotype: What it recognizes is unknown.

Study-wide results and caveats: Authors suggested each seasonal flu vaccination may recruit only limited numbers of new T cells.

In TCRdb, the RT-PCR reads were re-called with MiXCR into one record per CDR3 protein. Here the sample spans fewer than 550,000 distinct CDR3 sequences, over 25% being singletons. This sample comprised CD4+ T cells sorted from PBMCs, obtained 5 days after vaccination. This clonotype was obtained from a man aged 50-59 years who received an inactivated influenza vaccine. The genes are TRBV4-1 and TRBJ2-7; D might be TRBD2 (5 bases). CDR3 sequence (DNA): TGCGCCAGCAGCCAAGTAGGCCTAGCAAGCTCCTACGAGCAGTACTTC. Translation gives CASSQVGLASSYEQYF.